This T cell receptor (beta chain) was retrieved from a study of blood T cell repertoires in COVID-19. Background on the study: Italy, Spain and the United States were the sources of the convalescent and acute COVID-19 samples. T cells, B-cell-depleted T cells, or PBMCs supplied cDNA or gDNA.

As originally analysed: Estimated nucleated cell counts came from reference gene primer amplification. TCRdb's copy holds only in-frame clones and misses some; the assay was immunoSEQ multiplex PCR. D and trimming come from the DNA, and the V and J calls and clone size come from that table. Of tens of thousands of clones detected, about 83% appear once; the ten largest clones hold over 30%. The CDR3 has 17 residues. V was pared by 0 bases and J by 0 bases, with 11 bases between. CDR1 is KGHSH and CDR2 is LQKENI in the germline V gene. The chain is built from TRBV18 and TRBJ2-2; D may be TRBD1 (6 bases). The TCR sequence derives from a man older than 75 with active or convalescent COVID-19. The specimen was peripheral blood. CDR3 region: CASSPPGRTANTGELFF. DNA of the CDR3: TGTGCCAGCTCACCACCCGGTCGGACAGCGAACACCGGGGAGCTGTTTTTT.